This passage covers 3 T cell receptor beta chains from one sample sequenced in a study of cytomegalovirus exposure and HLA in healthy donors. A multiplex PCR was run with 60 Vbeta primers and 13 Jbeta primers. The repertoire was sequenced with immunoSEQ multiplex PCR; TCRdb's copy has only in-frame clones and lacks some. The sample contains 150,000 to 200,000 clones, around 80% of which appear only once. The specimen was PBMCs. The receptor source for this set is a woman aged 40-49 years in good health and CMV-seronegative.

The DNA for the CDR3 is TGTGCCAGCAGCTTGACAGAAAACTATGGCTACACCTTC. Protein sequence: CASSLTENYGYTF. The rearrangement joins TRBV5-6 to TRBJ1-2; D is uncertain. The CDR3 extends over 13 amino acids. Deletions cut 1 base from V and 2 bases from J, with 6 bases between. The germline gives CDR1 SGHDT, CDR2 YYEEEE.

V usage is TRBV18 and J usage is TRBJ2-5, with 9 bases identical to TRBD1. The germline gives CDR1 KGHSH, CDR2 LQKENI. V was clipped by 3 bases and J by 3 bases; unmatched bases: 8. CDR3 length equals 16 residues. DNA of the CDR3: TGTGCCAGCTCACCTCCTCGGACAGGGGCGAAAGAGACCCAGTACTTC. It specifies CASSPPRTGAKETQYF.

The V call is TRBV29-1, the J call TRBJ2-1; a possible D gene is TRBD2 (7 bases). The germline gives CDR1 SQVTM, CDR2 ANQGSEA. The length of the CDR3 is 12 residues. The V and J ends lost 4 bases and 9 bases respectively, with 13 bases between them. In DNA, the CDR3 is TGCAGCGTTGTCAGGGGCGGGGGTGAGCAGTTCTTC. Protein: CSVVRGGGEQFF.